These T cell receptor beta chains were read from a single sample in a study of CD8+ T cells in alopecia areata. The protocol was immunoSEQ multiplex PCR, while the TCRdb copy is restricted to in-frame clones and leaves out a portion. The table has about 42,000 clones, roughly 65% seen once. The sample in question was CD8+ T cells sorted from blood, obtained at week 4, from a patient treated with tofacitinib. The receptors originated from a human donor with alopecia areata. The CDR3 runs from the conserved cysteine through the conserved F or W. Each record gives: J gene, clone size, D gene, V gene, CDR3 length, CDR3 DNA, CDR3 protein. D genes are given only for firm matches. Only part of the rows carry a size: once, few, many, or a class if the clone is expanded.

>TRBJ2-3|few|.|TRBV29-1|16
TGCAGCGTTGGCGCATTAGACTGGGCCTCGGCAGATACGCAGTATTTT
CSVGALDWASADTQYF
>TRBJ1-5|.|TRBD1|TRBV29-1|14
TGCAGCGTACTCCCCGGGACAGGGAATCAGCCCCAGCATTTT
CSVLPGTGNQPQHF
>TRBJ2-2|.|TRBD1|TRBV13|17
TGTGCCAGCAGCTTCATCCTGCGACAGGGAAACACCGGGGAGCTGTTTTTT
CASSFILRQGNTGELFF
>TRBJ2-3|.|.|TRBV9|14
TGTGCCAGCAGCGTAGGCGGCGGTCCAGATACGCAGTATTTT
CASSVGGGPDTQYF
>TRBJ1-1|few|.|TRBV7-2|18
TGTGCCAGCAGCTTAGTAGGGGGACTAGGAGGGAGGAACACTGAAGCTTTCTTT
CASSLVGGLGGRNTEAFF
>TRBJ2-5|once|TRBD1|TRBV5-6|14
TGTGCCAGCAGCTTGAACAGGGGGCGAGAGACCCAGTACTTC
CASSLNRGRETQYF
>TRBJ1-1|.|TRBD1|TRBV30|15
TGTGCCTGGAGCACGTCGACAGGGATGAACACTGAAGCTTTCTTT
CAWSTSTGMNTEAFF
>TRBJ1-5|.|.|TRBV4-1|14
TGCGCCAGCAGCCAAAGATTTCCGGGTCAGCCCCAGCATTTT
CASSQRFPGQPQHF
>TRBJ1-2|.|.|TRBV30|13
TGTGCCTGGAGGAGATTCTCAGGCTATGGCTACACCTTC
CAWRRFSGYGYTF
>TRBJ2-3|.|.|TRBV9|15
TGTGCCAGCAGCGTAGCCGGCGGGAGCACAGATACGCAGTATTTT
CASSVAGGSTDTQYF
>TRBJ2-7|.|.|TRBV6-5|14
TGTGCCAGCAGTTACTACAGGGAAGCAAACGAGCAGTACTTC
CASSYYREANEQYF
>TRBJ1-1|.|.|TRBV4-1|14
TGCGCCAGCAGTCCAGACATCGAAGTAACCGAAGCTTTCTTT
CASSPDIEVTEAFF
>TRBJ2-7|.|.|TRBV29-1|12
TGCAGCACCCGGGACGCCGGCTACGAGCAGTACTTC
CSTRDAGYEQYF
>TRBJ2-1|.|.|TRBV19|13
TGTGCCAGTAGTATAGCGGCTGCCTCTGAGCAGTTCTTC
CASSIAAASEQFF
>TRBJ2-7|.|.|TRBV27|11
TGTGCCAGCTTTTACAGGGACGAGCAGTACTTC
CASFYRDEQYF
>TRBJ2-3|.|.|TRBV30|15
TGTGCCTGGATAGGGGAGCCCGGAGGGACAGATACGCAGTATTTT
CAWIGEPGGTDTQYF
>TRBJ2-3|.|TRBD2|TRBV9|17
TGTGCCAGCAGCACCGGTCCGGGACTAGCGGGTTCAGATACGCAGTATTTT
CASSTGPGLAGSDTQYF
>TRBJ1-1|.|.|TRBV5-6|13
TGTGCCAGCAGCTTGTTAGTTGGTCAGGAAGCTTTCTTT
CASSLLVGQEAFF
>TRBJ2-3|.|.|TRBV7-9|14
TGTGCCAGCAGCTTGAAGCAGACAAGGGATACGCAGTATTTT
CASSLKQTRDTQYF
>TRBJ2-5|.|TRBD1|TRBV29-1|14
TGCAGCGTTGAAGAAAGACAGGGCCAAGAGACCCAGTACTTC
CSVEERQGQETQYF
>TRBJ1-1|.|TRBD1|TRBV30|14
TGTGCCTGGGACCCGGGACAGACGAACACTGAAGCTTTCTTT
CAWDPGQTNTEAFF
>TRBJ2-1|.|.|TRBV29-1|13
TGCAGCGTTTTAGGGGGCTCCTACAATGAGCAGTTCTTC
CSVLGGSYNEQFF
>TRBJ2-1|.|.|TRBV6-5|12
TGTGCCATCAGTGAGCGGCCCATAGAGCAGTTCTTC
CAISERPIEQFF
>TRBJ2-7|few|.|TRBV29-1|13
TGCAGCGCCGAGACGCAGGGGCGGCACGAGCAGTACTTC
CSAETQGRHEQYF
>TRBJ2-5|.|.|TRBV13|14
TGTGCCAGCAGCCCCGGATCGCGCCAAGAGACCCAGTACTTC
CASSPGSRQETQYF
>TRBJ1-4|.|.|TRBV4-3|16
TGCGCCAGCAGCCAAGATCGGGCGGCAACTAATGAAAAACTGTTTTTT
CASSQDRAATNEKLFF
>TRBJ2-3|.|TRBD2|TRBV6-4|15
TGTGCCAGCAGTCGGACTAGCGGGGGGTCTGATACGCAGTATTTT
CASSRTSGGSDTQYF
>TRBJ2-7|.|.|TRBV2|14
TGTGCCAGCAGTGAAGGCGTAACGGCCTACGAGCAGTACTTC
CASSEGVTAYEQYF
>TRBJ2-3|.|.|TRBV30|10
TGTGCCTTACACACAGATACGCAGTATTTT
CALHTDTQYF
>TRBJ1-4|once|.|TRBV5-1|15
TGCGCCAGCAGGGACGGAATGACAACTAATGAAAAACTGTTTTTT
CASRDGMTTNEKLFF
>TRBJ1-5|once|.|TRBV19|14
TGTGCCAGTAGTATCCGGGCCCAGGGGCAGCCCCAGCATTTT
CASSIRAQGQPQHF
>TRBJ2-2|.|.|TRBV6-6|12
TGTGCCAGCGCGTCGAACACCGGGGAGCTGTTTTTT
CASASNTGELFF
>TRBJ2-5|few|.|TRBV10-3|12
TGTGCCATCAGTGAATCGGAAGAGACCCAGTACTTC
CAISESEETQYF
>TRBJ1-2|few|.|TRBV6-6|11
TGTGCCAGCAGTCCCAACTATGGCTACACCTTC
CASSPNYGYTF
>TRBJ1-1|few|TRBD1|TRBV7-6|15
TGTGCCAGCAGCCAGGACAGGGACATGAACACTGAAGCTTTCTTT
CASSQDRDMNTEAFF
>TRBJ1-1|few|.|TRBV30|12
TGTGCCTGGAACGGGGGAACCACTGAAGCTTTCTTT
CAWNGGTTEAFF
>TRBJ1-5|.|.|TRBV27|18
TGTGCCAGCAGGCCTTGGGGGACCGAGATCAATAGCAATCAGCCCCAGCATTTT
CASRPWGTEINSNQPQHF
>TRBJ1-2|.|TRBD1|TRBV7-9|15
TGTGCCACCGTACCTCCGGGACAGCAAAACTATGGCTACACCTTC
CATVPPGQQNYGYTF
>TRBJ1-1|few|.|TRBV15|11
TGTGCCACCAGCATGGGGCCTGAAGCTTTCTTT
CATSMGPEAFF
>TRBJ1-5|.|.|TRBV29-1|12
TGCAGCGTTGTAGGGGAAGATCAGCCCCAGCATTTT
CSVVGEDQPQHF
>TRBJ2-7|.|.|TRBV29-1|13
TGCAGCGTTGAACACGGGGATTCGTACGAGCAGTACTTC
CSVEHGDSYEQYF
>TRBJ2-5|.|.|TRBV5-1|15
TGCGCCAGCAGCTTGAGTGAAATGCGCCAAGAGACCCAGTACTTC
CASSLSEMRQETQYF
>TRBJ1-1|.|.|TRBV29-1|8
TGCAGCGTTGGGGGGGCTTTCTTT
CSVGGAFF
>TRBJ2-2|.|.|TRBV29-1|13
TGCAGCGTTCAAGGGAAGGGGACCGGGGAGCTGTTTTTT
CSVQGKGTGELFF
>TRBJ2-1|once|TRBD1|TRBV29-1|15
TGCAGCGTACCTCAGACAGGGGGAACCTACAATGAGCAGTTCTTC
CSVPQTGGTYNEQFF
>TRBJ2-2|.|TRBD2|TRBV7-6|17
TGTGCCAGCAGCTTAGCGTCTAGCGGGGGGATCACCGGGGAGCTGTTTTTT
CASSLASSGGITGELFF
>TRBJ2-3|.|.|TRBV27|15
TGTGCCAGCAGCCCTTTTGGGGGCAGCACAGATACGCAGTATTTT
CASSPFGGSTDTQYF
>TRBJ2-3|.|.|TRBV6-5|14
TGTGCCAGCAGATCCGGGACGGGCACAGATACGCAGTATTTT
CASRSGTGTDTQYF
>TRBJ1-6|.|.|TRBV11-2|12
TGTGCCAGCAGCGCAGGGAATTCACCCCTCCACTTT
CASSAGNSPLHF
>TRBJ2-5|.|.|TRBV29-1|12
TGCAGCGTTGGAGAGTACCAAGAGACCCAGTACTTC
CSVGEYQETQYF
>TRBJ2-1|.|.|TRBV27|12
TGTGCCAGCAGTTCCTCTATCAATGAGCAGTTCTTC
CASSSSINEQFF
>TRBJ1-2|.|.|TRBV29-1|13
TGCAGCGTATTACTGCCGGGACCAGCAGGCTACACCTTC
CSVLLPGPAGYTF
>TRBJ2-2|medium-sized|.|TRBV6-6|15
TGTGCCAGCAGTGACACAGGGAAGAACACCGGGGAGCTGTTTTTT
CASSDTGKNTGELFF
>TRBJ2-5|.|TRBD1|TRBV4-3|15
TGCGCCAGCAGCCGCTCCTCGACAGGGGTAGAGACCCAGTACTTC
CASSRSSTGVETQYF
>TRBJ2-1|few|.|TRBV19|15
TGTGCCAGTACCCCCGGAGCCGGAGGTTACAATGAGCAGTTCTTC
CASTPGAGGYNEQFF
>TRBJ2-7|few|TRBD2|TRBV10-2|14
TGCGCCAGCAGTGACCCTAGCGGGGGGTACGAGCAGTACTTC
CASSDPSGGYEQYF
>TRBJ2-1|.|.|TRBV4-3|15
TGCGCCAGCAGCCAGGGGCTAGCCACCTACAATGAGCAGTTCTTC
CASSQGLATYNEQFF
>TRBJ2-7|.|.|TRBV6-6|16
TGTGCCAGCAGTTACTCGGCAGGGTCGGGGAATTACGAGCAGTACTTC
CASSYSAGSGNYEQYF
>TRBJ2-1|.|.|TRBV28|14
TGTGCCAGCAGCTCCACCCCATCCTACAATGAGCAGTTCTTC
CASSSTPSYNEQFF